This T cell receptor (beta chain) was recovered during a study of blood T cells in healthy people across ages. Study-wide findings and caveats: Long-lived and aged donors differed, with more naive CD4+ cells and higher diversity in the long-lived.

Regarding this clonotype: Its antigen is not identified.

After removal of 0 bases from V and 3 bases from J, the junction contained 4 bases not matched to a gene. CDR1 is MNHEY, CDR2 SMNVEV, per germline (reference sequence). There are 15 residues in the CDR3. A second 7 to 11 cycle PCR used barcoded and J-beta primers. A single record per CDR3 protein comes from TCRdb applying MiXCR to the 5' RACE reads. Here the sample spans roughly 1.5 million distinct CDR3 sequences, 35% to 45% being singletons. The sample was blood. The TCR was taken from a woman between 18 and 29 years old in good health. The chain has TRBV27 and TRBJ1-1; 7 bases line up with TRBD1. The CDR3 region is CASSLSGQGDTEAFF. In DNA, the CDR3 is TGTGCCAGCAGTTTATCTGGTCAGGGGGACACTGAAGCTTTCTTT.